This record covers a single T cell receptor (beta chain). The data stem from a study of tumor and adjacent non-tumor tissue in lung cancer. The wider study: The cohort had about a dozen adenocarcinoma, 2 squamous cell and 1 small cell patients.

Trimming shortened V by 6 bases and J by 16 bases, and 19 bases separated the two germline ends. The CDR3 is 12 residues long. Germline V gene data show CDR1 as MNHEY and CDR2 as SVGEGT. A modified ARM-PCR protocol with three rounds of nested PCR amplified TCRbeta. TCRdb processed the multiplex PCR reads anew with MiXCR; each CDR3 protein has one entry. Here the sample spans 85,000 to 100,000 distinct CDR3 sequences, less than 80% being singletons. RNA was extracted from bulk tissue without any cell sorting. V gene TRBV6-2 or TRBV6-3 combines with J gene TRBJ1-5; a possible D gene is TRBD1 (5 bases). The receptor was isolated from a man in his 60s with non-small cell lung cancer. Source material: lung tumor tissue. The CDR3 nucleotides are TGTGCCAGCAGACAGGACAACCGCTACTATCATTTT. This sequence encodes CASRQDNRYYHF.